This entry features one TCR beta chain sequence. This sample is drawn from a study of cytomegalovirus exposure and HLA in healthy donors. The table came from immunoSEQ multiplex PCR; TCRdb's copy has only in-frame clones and leaves some out. The table includes 120,000 or so clones, 85% to 90% detected once. The germline V gene encodes CDR1 GTSNPN and CDR2 SVGIG (reference sequence). Trimming cost V 3 bases and J 6 bases; bases outside gene matches: 15. CDR3 length equals 18 residues. The source material was PBMCs. The V gene is TRBV30, the J gene TRBJ1-6, with TRBD1 matching over 9 bases. The receptor comes from a young woman in good health and CMV-seronegative. The CDR3 region has the DNA TGTGCCTGGAGGAGATGGAAGGGGACAGGGTCTTTTAATTCACCCCTCCACTTT. Amino acid sequence: CAWRRWKGTGSFNSPLHF. The full variable domain, in which reference TRBV30 and TRBJ1-6 provide the parts outside the CDR3, is SQTIHQWPATLVQPVGSPLSLECTVEGTSNPNLYWYRQAAGRGLQLLFYSVGIGQISSEVPQNLSASRPQDRQFILSSKKLLLSDSGFYLCAWRRWKGTGSFNSPLHFGNGTRLTVT.